The 6 T cell receptor beta chains below all came from one sample that was sequenced in a study of T cells expressing NK-cell markers. TCRdb re-called the 5' RACE reads and gives one entry per CDR3 protein, without DNA. The table lists hundreds of thousands of distinct CDR3 sequences. Sequenced: blood T cells: a sorted CD56 or NKG2C T cell subset, CD4+ or CD8+ T cells, or bulk PBMC T cells (not recorded which). The source is a man aged 18 to 70 in good health.

The chain combines TRBV7-3 with TRBJ1-5; TCRdb's assignment of TRBD1 cannot be checked, as there is no DNA. The CDR3 sequence is 15 residues long. Germline assignment: CDR1 SGHTA and CDR2 FQGTGA. CDR3 protein: CASRSGTGSGQPQHF.

The rearrangement joins TRBV6-5 to TRBJ2-3; no DNA is available, so the TRBD2 call from TCRdb remains unchecked. The CDR3 length is 18 residues. From germline, CDR1 is MNHEY and CDR2 SVGAGI. The CDR3: CASSYSLASGGATDTQYF.

The chain employs TRBV2 and TRBJ1-5; no DNA is available, so the TRBD1 call from TCRdb remains unchecked. This CDR3 comprises 15 residues. The germline V gene has CDR1 SNHLY and CDR2 FYNNEI. The CDR3 spells CASSPGQGRVQPQHF.

The CDR3: CASLAGGAGDTQYF. The genes are TRBV6-1 and TRBJ2-3; TCRdb lists TRBD2, though no DNA is available to test this call. This CDR3 is built from 14 residues. Germline loops: CDR1 MNHNS, CDR2 SASEGT.

The rearrangement uses TRBV20-1 and TRBJ1-2; the TRBD1 assignment by TCRdb is unverifiable without DNA. Germline assignment: CDR1 DFQATT and CDR2 SNEGSKA (reference sequence). This CDR3 is built from 13 residues. Here the CDR3 reads CSARVGGLTGYTF.

The chain joins TRBV7-6 to TRBJ2-2; TCRdb's D call, TRBD1, is unchecked because there is no DNA. This CDR3 has 14 amino acids. Germline V gene data show CDR1 as SGHVS and CDR2 as FNYEAQ. This CDR3 reads CASSNRVVTGELFF.